This T cell receptor (beta chain) was observed in a study of blood T cells in healthy people across ages. A sample-barcoded 5' primer and a J-beta primer mix were used in a second PCR of roughly 6 to 12 cycles. One entry per CDR3 protein results from TCRdb running MiXCR on the 5' RACE reads. The sample has 1.5 million to 2 million distinct CDR3 sequences; roughly 28% are singletons. V was pared by 3 bases and J by 6 bases, with 11 bases of the junction left unmatched. Germline V gene data show CDR1 as SGDLS and CDR2 as YYNGEE. The CDR3 totals 15 residues. The sample was blood. V gene TRBV9 combines with J gene TRBJ2-7, with 8 bases that match TRBD1. The receptor's source is a woman in her 30s in good health. DNA for the CDR3: TGTGCCAGCAGCGCAGAGAACAGGGGGTACAGCGAGCAGTACTTC. This translates into CASSAENRGYSEQYF.